A selection of T cell receptor beta chains follows, all from one sample in a study of lymphopenia after photon versus proton radiotherapy. Generated by immunoSEQ multiplex PCR, the TCRdb table keeps only in-frame clones and is missing some. The sample shows about 30,000 clones, about 87% of them seen only once. Sequences were derived from peripheral blood, sampled from a patient treated with proton-based radiotherapy. All receptors come from a woman aged 55-70 years with cholangiocarcinoma. Some clones in this sample may be carry-over from other donors' samples. Each CDR3 is given with its conserved first and last residue. A D gene is named only where the DNA matches it firmly. Not all rows give a size; the values are once, few, many and, for expanded clones, a class.

V gene	J gene	clone size	D gene	CDR3 protein	CDR3 DNA
TRBV30	TRBJ2-5	.	.	CAWSVLEGRETQYF	TGTGCCTGGAGTGTACTCGAGGGCCGGGAGACCCAGTACTTC
TRBV11-1	TRBJ2-4	few	TRBD1	CASSEDRNIQYF	TGTGCCAGCAGCGAGGACAGGAACATTCAGTACTTC
TRBV23-1	TRBJ1-5	.	.	CASSHRASGDTPVLVSAQHF	TGCGCCAGCAGTCATCGGGCGTCAGGGGACACCCCCGTTCTGGTATCAGCCCAGCATTTT
TRBV18	TRBJ2-1	.	TRBD2	CASSPPGLAFSYNEQFF	TGTGCCAGCTCACCACCAGGACTAGCGTTCTCCTACAATGAGCAGTTCTTC
TRBV19	TRBJ1-2	.	.	CASSISGKYGYTF	TGTGCCAGTAGTATATCAGGAAAGTATGGCTACACCTTC
TRBV5-1	TRBJ1-2	.	.	CASSPPLTRANYGYTF	TGCGCCAGCAGCCCACCTCTAACTAGGGCCAACTATGGCTACACCTTC
TRBV7-9	TRBJ2-3	.	.	CASSLSGADTQYF	TGTGCCAGCAGCCTCTCAGGGGCAGATACGCAGTATTTT
TRBV7-2	TRBJ1-2	.	.	CASSLGVTYGYTF	TGTGCCAGCAGCTTAGGGGTCACCTATGGCTACACCTTC
TRBV6-5	TRBJ2-7	once	.	CASRKDSHYEQYF	TGTGCCAGCAGGAAAGACAGTCATTACGAGCAGTACTTC
TRBV4-1	TRBJ2-1	.	.	CASSQEALSVNEQFF	TGCGCCAGCAGCCAGGAGGCGTTGTCGGTCAATGAGCAGTTCTTC
TRBV7-9	TRBJ1-1	.	.	CASSPSFGTEAFF	TGTGCCAGCAGCCCGAGTTTTGGGACTGAAGCTTTCTTT
TRBV7-2	TRBJ2-7	.	.	CASSIKVGAYEQYF	TGTGCCAGCAGCATTAAAGTGGGGGCCTACGAGCAGTACTTC
TRBV18	TRBJ1-1	.	TRBD1	CASFPGQGALEAFF	TGTGCCAGCTTTCCGGGACAGGGGGCTTTGGAAGCTTTCTTT
TRBV2	TRBJ1-4	many	.	CASSVLPDEKLFF	TGTGCCAGCAGTGTTCTCCCGGATGAAAAACTGTTTTTT
TRBV7-8	TRBJ2-1	.	TRBD2	CASSLRTSAYNEQFF	TGTGCCAGCAGCTTACGGACTAGCGCCTACAATGAGCAGTTCTTC
TRBV11-1	TRBJ2-3	.	TRBD1	CASSSHLRQGRVDTQYF	TGTGCCAGCAGCTCACATCTCCGACAGGGGAGAGTGGATACGCAGTATTTT
TRBV9	TRBJ2-5	.	.	CASSVGLASQETQYF	TGTGCCAGCAGCGTAGGGCTAGCGAGCCAAGAGACCCAGTACTTC
TRBV30	TRBJ1-6	few	TRBD1	CAFDRDRGSSPLHF	TGTGCCTTCGACCGGGACAGGGGGTCTTCACCCCTCCACTTT
TRBV19	TRBJ2-1	.	TRBD2	CASMESGGAPYNEQFF	TGTGCCAGTATGGAGAGCGGGGGGGCCCCCTACAATGAGCAGTTCTTC
TRBV2	TRBJ1-5	.	.	CASNLDNYSNQPQHF	TGTGCCAGCAATTTGGACAATTATAGCAATCAGCCCCAGCATTTT
TRBV18	TRBJ2-5	.	.	CASSSDSTEETQYF	TGTGCCAGCTCTTCGGACAGTACCGAAGAGACCCAGTACTTC
TRBV27	TRBJ2-5	.	.	CASSSPSSQETQYF	TGTGCCAGCAGTTCGCCATCCTCCCAAGAGACCCAGTACTTC
TRBV6-1	TRBJ2-7	.	TRBD1	CASSRSGQGAGEQYF	TGTGCCAGCAGCCGATCGGGACAGGGGGCTGGCGAGCAGTACTTC
TRBV6-5	TRBJ1-3	.	.	CASTEAPGNTIYF	TGTGCCAGCACGGAGGCACCTGGAAACACCATATATTTT
TRBV6-5	TRBJ2-7	.	TRBD2	CASSYVASGIYEQYF	TGTGCCAGCAGTTACGTGGCTAGCGGGATATACGAGCAGTACTTC
TRBV2	TRBJ2-7	.	TRBD2	CASRPGLAVPYEQYF	TGTGCCAGCAGACCCGGACTAGCGGTCCCCTACGAGCAGTACTTC